One sample yielded the 21 T cell receptor beta chains listed below, sequenced in a study of cytomegalovirus exposure and HLA in healthy donors. The PCR was carried out with 60 Vbeta primers and 13 Jbeta primers. Only in-frame clones appear in the TCRdb table, and some are missing; sequencing was by immunoSEQ multiplex PCR. The sample yields around 300,000 clones, approximately 90% seen once. Material: PBMCs. Receptors originate from a woman aged 18-29 years in good health and CMV-seronegative.

This sequence joins TRBV29-1 and TRBJ1-1; 8 bases agree with TRBD1. V was pared by 4 bases and J by 2 bases, with 6 bases of the junction left unmatched. Germline V gene data show CDR1 as SQVTM and CDR2 as ANQGSEA. This CDR3 has 14 amino acids. CDR3 coding DNA: TGCAGCGTTGGGGGGGGACAGGCCAACACTGAAGCTTTCTTT. Protein product: CSVGGGQANTEAFF.

The rearrangement uses TRBV10-1 and TRBJ2-1; D may be TRBD1 (5 bases). This CDR3 spans 15 amino acids. The germline CDR1 and CDR2 sequences are WNHNN and SYGVQD (reference sequence). V gave up 5 bases and J gave up 3 bases, with 14 bases separating them. CDR3 loop: CASSLTLGVYNEQFF. The DNA of the CDR3 is TGCGCCAGCAGTCTCACTTTAGGGGTCTACAATGAGCAGTTCTTC.

The chain joins TRBV10-3 to TRBJ2-7; a possible D gene is TRBD1 (6 bases). CDR1 and CDR2 (germline): ENHRY, SYGVKD. This CDR3 contains 17 residues. Trimming removed 3 bases at V and 1 base at J, with 19 bases between. DNA for the CDR3: TGTGCCATCAGTGATCCTACAGGGCCGGAAGGTTCCTACGAGCAGTACTTC. This sequence encodes CAISDPTGPEGSYEQYF.

This clone was detected only once. This sequence joins TRBV30 and TRBJ2-5; the match to TRBD2 covers 10 bases. CDR1 is GTSNPN, CDR2 SVGIG, per germline (reference sequence). V gave up 3 bases and J gave up 1 base; unmatched junction bases: 2. The CDR3 totals 14 residues. The chain's CDR3 is CAWRLAGFQETQYF. The CDR3 nucleotides read TGTGCCTGGAGACTAGCGGGGTTCCAAGAGACCCAGTACTTC.

The V and J genes are TRBV7-9 and TRBJ2-1, with 8 positions matching TRBD1. CDR1 is SEHNR, CDR2 FQNEAQ, per germline (reference sequence). Trimming cost V 5 bases and J 4 bases; bases outside gene matches: 4. The CDR3 has 14 residues. CDR3 DNA sequence: TGTGCCAGCAGCGATGGACAGGGTTACAATGAGCAGTTCTTC. It specifies CASSDGQGYNEQFF.

The rearrangement joins TRBV6-5 to TRBJ2-2; 7 bases agree with TRBD1. The J segment lost 1 base and the V segment lost 6 bases, leaving 5 bases of the junction unmatched. CDR1 and CDR2 (germline): MNHEY, SVGAGI. This CDR3 contains 15 residues. The DNA for the CDR3 is TGTGCCAGCAGCCGAGGGGGCCGGAACACCGGGGAGCTGTTTTTT. This codes for CASSRGGRNTGELFF.

This clone was counted once. The chain carries TRBV6-1 and TRBJ2-1; 8 positions agree with TRBD2. CDR3 length: 15 residues. CDR1 is MNHNS and CDR2 is SASEGT in the germline V gene. V trimming: 6 bases; J trimming: 7 bases; junction bases outside the gene matches: 11. The CDR3 DNA is TGTGCCAGCAGCCACGGGGGGGGGCTTTGGAATGAGCAGTTCTTC. It translates to CASSHGGGLWNEQFF.

This clone was recorded only once. The chain combines TRBV7-6 with TRBJ1-1; weak D call: TRBD1 (6 bases). Per germline, CDR1 SGHVS and CDR2 FNYEAQ. Trimming cost V 5 bases and J 1 base, with 11 bases left between them. The CDR3 totals 14 residues. The CDR3 protein is CASSTGTQNTEAFF. CDR3 DNA sequence: TGTGCCAGCAGCACCGGGACACAGAACACTGAAGCTTTCTTT.

V is TRBV7-2 and J is TRBJ2-1; D not certain. Germline CDR1 is SGHTA and CDR2 is FQGNSA. The V and J ends lost 5 bases and 1 base respectively, with 12 bases between them. The CDR3 length is 15 residues. This chain's CDR3 is CASSRQGFSYNEQFF. In nucleotides, the CDR3 is TGTGCCAGCAGCCGACAAGGATTTTCCTACAATGAGCAGTTCTTC. Variable domain in full (rest from reference TRBV7-2 and TRBJ2-1): GAGVSQSPSNKVTEKGKDVELRCDPISGHTALYWYRQSLGQGLEFLIYFQGNSAPDKSGLPSDRFSAERTGGSVSTLTIQRTQQEDSAVYLCASSRQGFSYNEQFFGPGTRLTVL.

This chain joins TRBV19 and TRBJ1-5; D may be TRBD1 (6 bases). Trimming took 5 bases from V and 3 from J, leaving 11 bases between them. The length of the CDR3 is 14 residues. Germline CDR1 reads LNHDA; CDR2 reads SQIVND (reference sequence). CDR3 sequence (DNA): TGTGCCAGTAGTCTGACAGGAGCCAATCAGCCCCAGCATTTT. It specifies CASSLTGANQPQHF. Supplemented by reference TRBV19 and TRBJ1-5, the full variable domain reads DGGITQSPKYLFRKEGQNVTLSCEQNLNHDAMYWYRQDPGQGLRLIYYSQIVNDFQKGDIAEGYSVSREKKESFPLTVTSAQKNPTAFYLCASSLTGANQPQHFGDGTRLSIL.

As for this clone: Other DNA sequences in the sample encode the same CDR3. The rearrangement links TRBV15 to TRBJ1-4; 7 positions match TRBD1. CDR3 length: 15 amino acids. The germline gives CDR1 LNHNV, CDR2 YYDKDF (reference sequence). V lost 5 bases to trimming and J lost 7 bases; unmatched junction nucleotides: 10. The CDR3 DNA reads as TGTGCCACCAGCTCCCTGACAGGGATGGGTGAAAAACTGTTTTTT. Residues: CATSSLTGMGEKLFF.

The V call is TRBV2, the J call TRBJ2-7, with unresolved D. Germline V CDR1 and CDR2: SNHLY, FYNNEI. This CDR3 has 11 residues. V dropped 4 bases and J dropped 2 bases, with 3 bases sitting between them. The CDR3 sequence is CASSAPYEQYF. The CDR3 DNA is TGTGCCAGCAGTGCTCCCTACGAGCAGTACTTC.

This chain uses TRBV6-5 with TRBJ1-1, with D tentatively TRBD1 (5 bases). This CDR3 is built from 13 residues. Germline values: CDR1 MNHEY, CDR2 SVGAGI. V was clipped by 2 bases and J by 8 bases, with 12 bases between them. In nucleotides, the CDR3 is TGTGCCAGCAGTTACCAAAGGACACGCGAAGCTTTCTTT. Translated: CASSYQRTREAFF.

The chain joins TRBV9 to TRBJ2-1, with 11 positions matching TRBD2. In germline, CDR1 is SGDLS, CDR2 YYNGEE. V dropped 5 bases and J dropped 4; count of bases not matched to a gene: 11. This CDR3 is built from 17 residues. The CDR3 region has the DNA TGTGCCAGCAGTTATAGCCCTAGCGGGGGGCTATACAATGAGCAGTTCTTC. Amino acids: CASSYSPSGGLYNEQFF. The full variable domain, its missing parts supplied by reference TRBV9 and TRBJ2-1, is DSGVTQTPKHLITATGQRVTLRCSPRSGDLSVYWYQQSLDQGLQFLIQYYNGEERAKGNILERFSAQQFPDLHSELNLSSLELGDSALYFCASSYSPSGGLYNEQFFGPGTRLTVL.

On this clone itself: Other DNA sequences within the sample encode an identical CDR3. This chain uses TRBV7-9 with TRBJ2-1; D gene unclear. V was shortened by 1 base and J by 0 bases, with 4 bases between the two germline ends. In germline, CDR1 is SEHNR, CDR2 FQNEAQ (reference sequence). The CDR3 has 14 amino acids. Here the CDR3 reads CASSLGSSYNEQFF. The CDR3 region has the DNA TGTGCCAGCAGCTTAGGGAGCTCCTACAATGAGCAGTTCTTC.

V and J are TRBV27 and TRBJ2-7; D is perhaps TRBD1 (5 bases). With 3 bases removed from V and 4 bases from J, the gap between germline ends came to 16 bases. Germline V CDR1 and CDR2: MNHEY, SMNVEV (reference sequence). The CDR3 runs 15 residues. The DNA for the CDR3 is TGTGCCAGCAGTTTTTTTTGGGGCTCCTCTTACGAGCAGTACTTC. It codes for CASSFFWGSSYEQYF.

J is TRBJ2-7 and V is TRBV11-2; D gene uncertain. Trimming stripped 3 bases from V and 0 bases from J, with 6 bases between. Germline-derived CDR1 and CDR2 are SGHAT and FQNNGV. CDR3 size: 13 residues. This chain's CDR3 is CASSFTVSYEQYF. The CDR3 DNA is TGTGCCAGCAGCTTTACAGTCTCCTACGAGCAGTACTTC.

The chain is built from TRBV6-1 and TRBJ1-6; 7 positions match TRBD1. Germline V gene lookup returns CDR1 MNHNS and CDR2 SASEGT. The CDR3 sequence is 14 residues long. V was clipped by 6 bases and J by 6 bases; unmatched bases: 5. The CDR3 DNA reads TGTGCCAGCAGGAGGGGGACAGTTAATTCACCCCTCCACTTT. Protein sequence: CASRRGTVNSPLHF.

The chain links TRBV15 to TRBJ2-7, with D hard to call. The CDR3 is 18 amino acids. Germline V gene sequence: CDR1 LNHNV, CDR2 YYDKDF (reference sequence). Deletions cut 1 base from V and 2 bases from J, with 21 bases between. The CDR3 region is CATSRGTRINKATYEQYF. CDR3 sequence (DNA): TGTGCCACCAGCAGAGGTACGAGGATAAACAAGGCGACCTACGAGCAGTACTTC.

The V gene is TRBV5-1, the J gene TRBJ2-7; 7 bases agree with TRBD2. The CDR3 is 15 residues long. Germline lookup yields CDR1 SGHRS and CDR2 YFSETQ. The J segment lost 3 bases and the V segment lost 3 bases, leaving 9 bases of the junction unmatched. CDR3 sequence: CASSWGVTGGYEQYF. The CDR3 coding sequence is TGCGCCAGCAGCTGGGGTGTTACGGGGGGCTACGAGCAGTACTTC.

This chain joins TRBV4-1 and TRBJ1-1, with a weak D call TRBD1 (5 bases). This CDR3 is 15 amino acids long. V was pared by 1 base and J by 0 bases, with 9 bases between. CDR1 is MGHRA and CDR2 is YSYEKL in the germline V gene. The CDR3 coding sequence is TGCGCCAGCAGCCAAGGACAGATAATGAACACTGAAGCTTTCTTT. Its translation: CASSQGQIMNTEAFF.